The 29 T cell receptor beta chains in this list originate from one sample, sequenced in a study of blood T cell repertoires in COVID-19. Libraries were prepared by immunoSEQ multiplex PCR; TCRdb keeps only in-frame clonotypes and omits some of them. The sample shows some 350,000 clones, 80% to 90% of them seen only once. Sequenced: PBMCs or T cells enriched from blood (not recorded which). Source of these receptors: a young man who had recovered from COVID-19.

The chain is built from TRBV5-8 and TRBJ2-7; a weak D match, TRBD2 (5 bases). The germline V gene has CDR1 SGHTS and CDR2 YDEGEE. CDR3 length: 13 amino acids. Between the trimmed V and J ends, which lost 4 bases and 2 bases, there was a span of 10 bases. This CDR3 reads CASSPGIPYEQYF. DNA for the CDR3: TGTGCCAGCAGCCCCGGGATCCCCTACGAGCAGTACTTC.

The rearrangement joins TRBV11-2 to TRBJ1-2; D not resolved. The germline gives CDR1 SGHAT, CDR2 FQNNGV. There are 11 residues in the CDR3. The germline V and J ends were trimmed by 5 bases and 7 bases, with 8 bases remaining between them. CDR3 loop: CASSPGGGYTF. CDR3 nucleotide sequence: TGTGCCAGCAGCCCCGGAGGTGGCTACACCTTC.

The V and J genes are TRBV5-6 and TRBJ1-2, with D uncertain. CDR1 is SGHDT and CDR2 is YYEEEE in the germline V gene. The CDR3 has 15 residues. The V end was cut by 4 bases, the J end by 7 bases, with 20 bases between. For the CDR3, the DNA is TGTGCCAGCAGCACTCCGATAAGGGAGGCTCGTGGCTACACCTTC. It encodes CASSTPIREARGYTF.

The rearrangement uses TRBV19 and TRBJ2-7; 9 bases match TRBD2. CDR1 and CDR2 from the germline V gene are LNHDA and SQIVND (reference sequence). The ends lost 3 bases at V and 2 bases at J; junction bases unmatched: 5. There are 15 residues in the CDR3. The DNA of the CDR3 is TGTGCCAGTAGTATGACAGCGGGGGGCACCTACGAGCAGTACTTC. It codes for CASSMTAGGTYEQYF.

This chain uses TRBV12-5 with TRBJ2-7; possibly TRBD2 for D (5 bases). V shed 8 bases and J shed 5 bases, with 19 bases lying between them. There are 14 residues in the CDR3. In germline, CDR1 is LGHNT, CDR2 FRNRAP. As DNA, the CDR3 is TGTGCTAGTCCCCCGCGAAGAGGGTTCCACGAGCAGTACTTC. It yields the protein CASPPRRGFHEQYF.

The chain joins TRBV28 to TRBJ2-3; no definite D call. This CDR3 contains 12 residues. V gave up 10 bases and J gave up 0 bases, with 8 bases separating them. Germline values: CDR1 MDHEN, CDR2 SYDVKM. The CDR3 loop is CATARSTDTQYF. The DNA for the CDR3 is TGTGCCACCGCTCGGAGCACAGATACGCAGTATTTT. Full variable domain (remainder filled in from reference TRBV28 and TRBJ2-3): DVKVTQSSRYLVKRTGEKVFLECVQDMDHENMFWYRQDPGLGLRLIYFSYDVKMKEKGDIPEGYSVSREKKERFSLILESASTNQTSMYLCATARSTDTQYFGPGTRLTVL.

This clone has more than one count but fewer than ten. The V gene is TRBV2, the J gene TRBJ1-2, with 7 bases that match TRBD1. Germline V gene sequence: CDR1 SNHLY, CDR2 FYNNEI. After removal of 6 bases from V and 2 bases from J, the junction contained 6 bases not matched to a gene. The CDR3 length is 14 residues. CDR3 DNA sequence: TGTGCCAGCAGGGGAACAGGGGCGAACTATGGCTACACCTTC. Translated: CASRGTGANYGYTF.

The J gene is TRBJ2-3, the V gene TRBV6-5, with 8 nucleotides matching TRBD1. Germline loops: CDR1 MNHEY, CDR2 SVGAGI. V lost 6 bases, J lost 9 bases, and 8 bases stayed unmatched. This CDR3 has 13 residues. CDR3 DNA sequence: TGTGCCAGCAGAGACGACAGGGGAGGCACGCAGTATTTT. Amino acids: CASRDDRGGTQYF.

The chain recombines TRBV3-1 (or the pseudogene TRBV3-2) with TRBJ2-1, with 7 bases fitting TRBD2. The CDR3 is 13 residues long. Germline loops: CDR1 LGHDT, CDR2 YNNKEL (reference sequence). V was pared by 8 bases and J by 6 bases, with 7 bases of the junction left unmatched. DNA of the CDR3: TGTGCCAGCCGGCTAGCGGCCTCCAATGAGCAGTTCTTC. Translated: CASRLAASNEQFF.

Comment on this clone: The junction does not match germline at one end; this may be a read error. V usage is TRBV28 and J usage is TRBJ2-7, with 10 nucleotides matching TRBD1. CDR1 MDHEN and CDR2 SYDVKM come from the germline V gene. The CDR3 has 10 amino acids. CDR3 nucleotide sequence: TGCGGGACAGGGGCCTACGAGCAGTACTTC. Protein sequence: CGTGAYEQYF.

This clone appeared a single time. The CDR3 DNA sequence: TGTGCCAGCAGTGAAGCGAGAGGGACAGGGGTTGAGCAGTACTTC. As protein: CASSEARGTGVEQYF. The chain recombines TRBV2 with TRBJ2-7; 10 positions match TRBD1. This CDR3 has 15 residues. Trimming removed 0 bases from V and 7 bases from J; junction bases left unmatched: 6. Germline V lookup: CDR1 SNHLY, CDR2 FYNNEI.

V and J are TRBV7-9 and TRBJ2-7; 7 bases map to TRBD1. CDR1 is SEHNR, CDR2 FQNEAQ, per germline (reference sequence). J lost 5 bases, V lost 5 bases, and 18 bases had no gene match. CDR3 length equals 17 residues. The CDR3 spells CASSLQNQGEDPDEQYF. The CDR3 DNA follows: TGTGCCAGCAGCCTACAAAATCAGGGGGAAGATCCAGACGAGCAGTACTTC.

This clone is a singleton in its sample. V gene TRBV9 combines with J gene TRBJ2-7; 10 bases align to TRBD1. Germline lookup yields CDR1 SGDLS and CDR2 YYNGEE. V was clipped by 0 bases and J by 5 bases; unmatched bases: 5. The CDR3 length is 15 residues. In DNA form, the CDR3 reads TGTGCCAGCAGCGTAGTCGGGACAGGGGAGAACGAGCAGTACTTC. The encoded protein is CASSVVGTGENEQYF.

This chain joins TRBV7-2 and TRBJ2-7; TRBD1 aligns across 8 bases. The V gene end was trimmed by 2 bases and the J gene end by 3 bases; junction bases not matched to a gene: 3. There are 14 residues in the CDR3. Germline lookup yields CDR1 SGHTA and CDR2 FQGNSA. The chain's CDR3 is CASSLNRGNYEQYF. The CDR3 DNA follows: TGTGCCAGCAGCTTAAACAGGGGGAACTACGAGCAGTACTTC.

This chain joins TRBV4-1 and TRBJ2-3, with a weak D call TRBD2 (6 bases). V lost 2 bases, J lost 3 bases, and 6 bases lay in between. The germline V gene encodes CDR1 MGHRA and CDR2 YSYEKL. The CDR3 consists of 13 residues. The CDR3 loop is CASSQLATDTQYF. The CDR3 region has the DNA TGCGCCAGCAGCCAACTAGCGACAGATACGCAGTATTTT.

The chain links TRBV10-3 to TRBJ2-3; D perhaps matches TRBD1 (5 bases). The germline V gene has CDR1 ENHRY and CDR2 SYGVKD. The CDR3 sequence is 16 residues long. Trimming took 6 bases from V and 3 from J, leaving 19 bases between them. CDR3 sequence: CAISNTGLEVTDTQYF. CDR3 nucleotide sequence: TGTGCCATCAGCAACACAGGTCTAGAGGTTACAGATACGCAGTATTTT.

The chain carries TRBV5-4 and TRBJ2-7; D perhaps matches TRBD2 (6 bases). Germline V gene data show CDR1 as SGHNT and CDR2 as YYREEE (reference sequence). The CDR3 is made up of 12 amino acids. Trimming took off 0 bases at V and 10 bases at J, with 11 bases between the two ends. This chain's CDR3 is CASSLADYQQYF. The CDR3 region has the DNA TGTGCCAGCAGCTTGGCGGACTACCAACAGTACTTC.

This rearrangement joins TRBV11-3 to TRBJ2-2, with a possible D match to TRBD2 (6 bases). Trimming pared 2 bases from V and 4 bases from J, leaving 8 bases between. Per the germline V gene, CDR1 is SGHNT and CDR2 is YENEEA. The CDR3 runs 14 residues. CDR3 in amino acids: CASSLMGGTGELFF. In DNA, the CDR3 is TGTGCCAGCAGCTTAATGGGGGGCACCGGGGAGCTGTTTTTT.

The chain recombines TRBV13 with TRBJ2-4; tentative D call: TRBD1 (6 bases). Trimming took off 4 bases at V and 7 bases at J, with 11 bases between the two ends. Per the germline V gene, CDR1 is PRHDT and CDR2 is FYEKMQ (reference sequence). This CDR3 has 13 residues. CDR3 DNA sequence: TGTGCCAGCAGCTCCGGGACAAGGAACATTCAGTACTTC. It translates to CASSSGTRNIQYF.

This chain links TRBV18 with TRBJ2-2; the D is unclear. V gave up 6 bases and J gave up 6 bases, with 8 bases separating them. The CDR3 is 12 residues long. CDR1 and CDR2 (germline): KGHSH, LQKENI. CDR3 amino acids: CASSTGSGELFF. The CDR3 DNA sequence: TGTGCCAGCTCGACGGGTTCCGGGGAGCTGTTTTTT.

The chain couples TRBV27 to TRBJ2-7; 12 bases agree with TRBD1. This CDR3 is 15 amino acids long. The junction had 5 bases not matched to a gene; V was cut back by 3 bases and J by 5 bases. The V gene's germline CDR1 is MNHEY and CDR2 SMNVEV (reference sequence). The CDR3, as DNA: TGTGCCAGCAGTTTTGGAGGGACAGGGGGCAACGAGCAGTACTTC. The encoded protein is CASSFGGTGGNEQYF.

The chain combines TRBV2 with TRBJ1-5, with TRBD1 identical over 8 bases. J was trimmed by 4 bases and V by 8 bases; bases with no gene match: 7. In germline, CDR1 is SNHLY, CDR2 FYNNEI. This CDR3 region has 14 residues. CDR3 in amino acids: CASVDREANQPQHF. CDR3 nucleotides: TGTGCCAGCGTGGACAGGGAAGCTAATCAGCCCCAGCATTTT.

This rearrangement joins TRBV7-9 to TRBJ1-6; D remains unclear. With 4 bases removed from V and 4 bases from J, the gap between germline ends came to 2 bases. The CDR3 extends over 12 amino acids. Germline assignment: CDR1 SEHNR and CDR2 FQNEAQ (reference sequence). The CDR3 sequence is CASSSYNSPLHF. The CDR3 DNA follows: TGTGCCAGCAGCTCGTATAATTCACCCCTCCACTTT.

The rearrangement joins TRBV18 to TRBJ1-1, with D unclear. The CDR3 covers 15 residues. The V gene's germline CDR1 is KGHSH and CDR2 LQKENI. V lost 2 bases and J lost 5, with 15 bases in between. This chain's CDR3 is CASSPYTGLGTEAFF. The CDR3 bases are TGTGCCAGCTCACCATATACGGGGTTGGGTACTGAAGCTTTCTTT.

The rearrangement uses TRBV19 and TRBJ1-6; D is unclear. CDR1 and CDR2 from the germline V gene are LNHDA and SQIVND (reference sequence). This CDR3 has 14 amino acids. V was shortened by 6 bases and J by 8 bases, with 14 bases between the two germline ends. The CDR3 nucleotides read TGTGCCAGTAGGAACAGCCGGTGGGATTCACCCCTCCACTTT. It translates to CASRNSRWDSPLHF.

This chain connects TRBV11-3 to TRBJ1-5; 12 bases are shared with TRBD1. Looked up from germline, CDR1 is SGHNT and CDR2 is YENEEA. This CDR3 spans 18 amino acids. With V trimmed by 5 bases and J by 3 bases, 11 bases remained unmatched. This chain's CDR3 is CASSRGGQGAPNNQPQHF. CDR3 nucleotides: TGTGCCAGCAGCCGAGGGGGACAGGGGGCGCCTAACAATCAGCCCCAGCATTTT.

The rearrangement uses TRBV3-1 (or the pseudogene TRBV3-2) and TRBJ1-6; weak D call: TRBD1 (6 bases). CDR1 is LGHDT and CDR2 is YNNKEL in the germline V gene (reference sequence). V lost 2 bases and J lost 9, with 11 bases in between. This CDR3 has 14 amino acids. In nucleotides, the CDR3 is TGTGCCAGCAGCCAACAGGGGACTACTTCACCCCTCCACTTT. This sequence encodes CASSQQGTTSPLHF.

The CDR3 sequence: CASSGDRGNQPQHF. CDR3 coding DNA: TGTGCCAGCAGCGGGGACAGGGGCAATCAGCCCCAGCATTTT. The chain uses TRBV9 and TRBJ1-5, with 9 bases matching TRBD1. Germline CDR1 is SGDLS and CDR2 is YYNGEE. Trimming took 3 bases from V and 2 from J; bases not matched to a gene: 0. This CDR3 has 14 amino acids. The full variable domain, rest sourced from reference TRBV9 and TRBJ1-5, is DSGVTQTPKHLITATGQRVTLRCSPRSGDLSVYWYQQSLDQGLQFLIQYYNGEERAKGNILERFSAQQFPDLHSELNLSSLELGDSALYFCASSGDRGNQPQHFGDGTRLSIL.

This chain connects TRBV30 to TRBJ1-1, with unresolved D. The CDR3 is made up of 12 amino acids. V was cut by 3 bases and J by 11 bases, with 16 bases left in between. Per germline, CDR1 GTSNPN and CDR2 SVGIG (reference sequence). CDR3 region: CAWRPLPVIAFF. CDR3 nucleotides: TGTGCCTGGAGACCCCTCCCGGTGATTGCTTTCTTT.